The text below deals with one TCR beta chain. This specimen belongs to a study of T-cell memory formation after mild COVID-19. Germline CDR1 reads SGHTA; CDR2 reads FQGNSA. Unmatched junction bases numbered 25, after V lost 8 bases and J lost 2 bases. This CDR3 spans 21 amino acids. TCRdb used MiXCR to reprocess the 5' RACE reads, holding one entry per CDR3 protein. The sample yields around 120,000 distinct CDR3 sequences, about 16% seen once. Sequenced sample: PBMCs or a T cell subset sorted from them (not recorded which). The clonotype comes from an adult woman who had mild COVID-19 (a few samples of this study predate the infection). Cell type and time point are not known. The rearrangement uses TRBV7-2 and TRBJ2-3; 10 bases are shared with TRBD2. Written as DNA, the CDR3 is TGTGCCAGCGGTTACCTTCTACTGACTAGCGGGCCTCCCCCCTACACAGATACGCAGTATTTT. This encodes CASGYLLLTSGPPPYTDTQYF.